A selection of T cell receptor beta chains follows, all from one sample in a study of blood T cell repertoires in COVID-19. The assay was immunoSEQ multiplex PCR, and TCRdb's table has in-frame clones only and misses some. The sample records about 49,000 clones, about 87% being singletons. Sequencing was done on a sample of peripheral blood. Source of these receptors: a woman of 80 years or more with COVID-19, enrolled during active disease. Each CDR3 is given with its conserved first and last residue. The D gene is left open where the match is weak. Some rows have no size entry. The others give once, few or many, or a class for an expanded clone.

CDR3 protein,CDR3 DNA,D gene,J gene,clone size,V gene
CASRFRGVTGEQFF,TGTGCCAGTCGCTTCAGGGGGGTTACGGGTGAGCAGTTCTTC,.,TRBJ2-1,.,TRBV19
CASSPGQGASTNEKLFF,TGTGCCAGCAGTCCGGGACAGGGGGCTTCAACTAATGAAAAACTGTTTTTT,TRBD1,TRBJ1-4,.,TRBV6-6
CASLQTGMGGYTF,TGTGCCAGCCTACAGACAGGGATGGGTGGCTACACCTTC,TRBD1,TRBJ1-2,.,TRBV19
CASSYGRTPGETQYF,TGTGCCAGCAGTTACGGCAGGACACCAGGAGAGACCCAGTACTTC,.,TRBJ2-5,few,TRBV6-5
CASRGTGGGNQPQHF,TGTGCCAGCAGGGGGACAGGGGGCGGCAATCAGCCCCAGCATTTT,TRBD1,TRBJ1-5,.,TRBV6-6
CASSRQGGSSEKLFF,TGCGCCAGCAGCCGCCAGGGAGGGTCGTCGGAAAAACTGTTTTTT,.,TRBJ1-4,.,TRBV5-1
CASSRRGINEKLFF,TGTGCCAGCAGCAGGAGGGGTATCAATGAAAAACTGTTTTTT,.,TRBJ1-4,.,TRBV6-5
CASSPGQLLMNTEAFF,TGCGCCAGCAGCCCGGGACAGCTACTTATGAACACTGAAGCTTTCTTT,TRBD1,TRBJ1-1,.,TRBV5-1
CASSRGQNYGYTF,TGCGCCAGCAGCCGGGGACAAAACTATGGCTACACCTTC,.,TRBJ1-2,.,TRBV5-1
CASRLAKGTDTQYF,TGCGCCAGTCGACTAGCGAAAGGCACAGATACGCAGTATTTT,TRBD2,TRBJ2-3,.,TRBV5-1
CASSLTDRGSPLHF,TGTGCCAGCAGCTTAACGGACAGGGGGTCACCCCTCCACTTT,TRBD1,TRBJ1-6,few,TRBV7-3
CASSQGVGYTF,TGTGCCAGCAGTCAGGGCGTCGGCTACACCTTC,.,TRBJ1-2,.,TRBV25-1
CASSSQGQGGNSPLHF,TGTGCCAGCAGCTCCCAGGGACAGGGAGGAAATTCACCCCTCCACTTT,TRBD1,TRBJ1-6,.,TRBV11-2
CASSLETGGNSPLHF,TGTGCCAGCAGCTTGGAGACAGGGGGGAATTCACCCCTCCACTTT,TRBD1,TRBJ1-6,once,TRBV5-4
CASRGLGAEGANVLTF,TGTGCCAGTAGGGGTTTGGGGGCGGAAGGGGCCAACGTCCTGACTTTC,.,TRBJ2-6,.,TRBV19
CASSYPGQGLDTEAFF,TGTGCCAGCAGTTACCCGGGACAGGGTTTGGACACTGAAGCTTTCTTT,TRBD1,TRBJ1-1,.,TRBV6-5
CASSLDHSGPSTDTQYF,TGTGCCAGCAGCTTAGATCATAGCGGACCCAGCACAGATACGCAGTATTTT,.,TRBJ2-3,.,TRBV11-3
CASSPRQGNYEQYF,TGTGCCAGCAGCCCCAGACAGGGGAACTACGAGCAGTACTTC,TRBD1,TRBJ2-7,once,TRBV5-8
CASSLTSGSDNEQFF,TGTGCCAGCAGTTTGACTAGCGGGAGTGACAATGAGCAGTTCTTC,TRBD2,TRBJ2-1,.,TRBV27
CASSAALVGATGYTF,TGTGCCAGCAGCGCGGCCCTGGTGGGGGCGACTGGCTACACCTTC,.,TRBJ1-2,.,TRBV9
CASSLGTGGIYGYTF,TGCGCCAGCAGCCTCGGGACAGGGGGCATCTATGGCTACACCTTC,TRBD1,TRBJ1-2,.,TRBV5-1
CASSLTSAQETQYF,TGTGCCAGCTCACTGACTAGCGCGCAAGAGACCCAGTACTTC,TRBD2,TRBJ2-5,.,TRBV18
CASSRDREETQYF,TGTGCCAGCAGCCGGGACAGGGAAGAGACCCAGTACTTC,TRBD1,TRBJ2-5,.,TRBV2
CASSYLGSRGYTF,TGTGCCAGCAGTTACTTAGGGAGTCGTGGCTACACCTTC,.,TRBJ1-2,.,TRBV6-5
CASVSGVPEAFF,TGTGCCAGCGTCTCGGGGGTTCCGGAAGCTTTCTTT,.,TRBJ1-1,.,TRBV27
CSGHGGSYNEQFF,TGCAGCGGACACGGCGGGAGCTACAATGAGCAGTTCTTC,TRBD2,TRBJ2-1,.,TRBV29-1
CASSTGQGDPHQPQHF,TGCGCCAGCAGCACTGGACAGGGGGACCCCCATCAGCCCCAGCATTTT,TRBD1,TRBJ1-5,.,TRBV5-1
CASSPTSNEQYF,TGTGCCAGCTCACCAACATCGAACGAGCAGTACTTC,.,TRBJ2-7,.,TRBV18
CARSLVGPRSGANVLTF,TGTGCCAGAAGCTTGGTGGGGCCTAGATCTGGGGCCAACGTCCTGACTTTC,.,TRBJ2-6,.,TRBV5-3